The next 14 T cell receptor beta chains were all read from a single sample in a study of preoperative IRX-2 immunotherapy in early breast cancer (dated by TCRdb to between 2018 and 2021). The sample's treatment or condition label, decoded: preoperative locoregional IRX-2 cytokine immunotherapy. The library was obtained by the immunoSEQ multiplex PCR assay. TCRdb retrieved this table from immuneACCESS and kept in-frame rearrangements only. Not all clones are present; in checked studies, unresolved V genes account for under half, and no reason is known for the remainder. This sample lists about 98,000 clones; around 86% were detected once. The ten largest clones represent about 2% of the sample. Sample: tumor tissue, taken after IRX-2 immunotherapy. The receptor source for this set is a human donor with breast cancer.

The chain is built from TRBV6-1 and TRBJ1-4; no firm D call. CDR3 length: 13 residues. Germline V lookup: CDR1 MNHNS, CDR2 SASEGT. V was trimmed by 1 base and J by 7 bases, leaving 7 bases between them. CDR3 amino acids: CASSEERREKLFF. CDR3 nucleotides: TGTGCCAGCAGTGAAGAACGCCGTGAAAAACTGTTTTTT.

The CDR3 bases are TGCGCCAGCAGCCGGGGGGATTCTAGCACAGATACGCAGTATTTT. It specifies CASSRGDSSTDTQYF. The chain joins TRBV5-1 to TRBJ2-3; 7 positions agree with TRBD2. Germline CDR1 SGHRS, CDR2 YFSETQ. V was pared by 4 bases and J by 0 bases, with 5 bases of the junction left unmatched. The CDR3 length is 15 residues.

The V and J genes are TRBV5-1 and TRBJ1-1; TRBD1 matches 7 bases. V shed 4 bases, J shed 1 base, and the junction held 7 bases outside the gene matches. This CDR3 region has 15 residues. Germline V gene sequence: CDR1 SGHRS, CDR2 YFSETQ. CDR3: CASSLGDSPNTEAFF. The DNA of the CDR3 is TGCGCCAGCAGCCTGGGGGACAGCCCGAACACTGAAGCTTTCTTT.

The CDR3 reads CASSLYGELGTEAFF. CDR3 nucleotides: TGCGCCAGCAGCTTGTATGGGGAGTTGGGGACTGAAGCTTTCTTT. The genes are TRBV5-1 and TRBJ1-1; D is uncertain. V gave up 1 base and J gave up 5 bases, with 15 bases separating them. The CDR3 covers 15 residues. Germline V gives CDR1 SGHRS, CDR2 YFSETQ.

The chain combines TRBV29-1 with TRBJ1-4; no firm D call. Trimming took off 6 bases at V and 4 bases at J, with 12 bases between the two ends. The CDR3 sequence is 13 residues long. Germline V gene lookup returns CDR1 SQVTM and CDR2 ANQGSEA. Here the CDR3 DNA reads TGCAGCGTCGCCGGGCCTAATAATGAAAAACTGTTTTTT. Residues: CSVAGPNNEKLFF.

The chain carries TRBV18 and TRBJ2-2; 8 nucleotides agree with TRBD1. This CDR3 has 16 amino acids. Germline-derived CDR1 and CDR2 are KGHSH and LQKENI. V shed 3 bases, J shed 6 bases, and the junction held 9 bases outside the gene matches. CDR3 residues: CASSPQGAGVAGELFF. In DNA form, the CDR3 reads TGTGCCAGCTCACCGCAGGGGGCTGGAGTAGCCGGGGAGCTGTTTTTT.

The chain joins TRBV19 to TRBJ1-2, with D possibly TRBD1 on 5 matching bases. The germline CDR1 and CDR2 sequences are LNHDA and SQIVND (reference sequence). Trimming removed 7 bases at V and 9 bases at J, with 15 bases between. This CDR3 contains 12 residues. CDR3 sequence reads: CASTLGGGSYTF. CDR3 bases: TGTGCCAGTACCCTAGGCGGGGGAAGCTACACCTTC.

This CDR3 reads CSVSTGSLSTDTQYF. CDR3 coding DNA: TGCAGCGTTTCGACAGGTTCCCTCAGCACAGATACGCAGTATTTT. This chain links TRBV29-1 with TRBJ2-3; D might be TRBD1 (6 bases). CDR1 SQVTM and CDR2 ANQGSEA come from the germline V gene. The CDR3 consists of 15 residues. Trimming took 5 bases from V and 0 from J, leaving 15 bases between them.

CDR3 protein: CASSSSGTGLGGSPLHF. The CDR3 coding sequence is TGTGCCAGCAGCTCCTCCGGGACAGGCCTTGGGGGTTCACCCCTCCACTTT. The V and J genes are TRBV11-1 and TRBJ1-6, with 8 bases fitting TRBD1. V lost 4 bases, J lost 9 bases, and 14 bases stayed unmatched. CDR1 SGHAT and CDR2 FQDESV come from the germline V gene (reference sequence). The CDR3 has 17 amino acids.

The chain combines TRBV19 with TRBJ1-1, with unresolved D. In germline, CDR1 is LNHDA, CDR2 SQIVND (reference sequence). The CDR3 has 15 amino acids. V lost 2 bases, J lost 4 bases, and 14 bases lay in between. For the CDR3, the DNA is TGTGCCAGTAGTATAATTCGGTTGCCGACCACTGAAGCTTTCTTT. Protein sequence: CASSIIRLPTTEAFF. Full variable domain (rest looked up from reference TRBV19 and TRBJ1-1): DGGITQSPKYLFRKEGQNVTLSCEQNLNHDAMYWYRQDPGQGLRLIYYSQIVNDFQKGDIAEGYSVSREKKESFPLTVTSAQKNPTAFYLCASSIIRLPTTEAFFGQGTRLTVV.

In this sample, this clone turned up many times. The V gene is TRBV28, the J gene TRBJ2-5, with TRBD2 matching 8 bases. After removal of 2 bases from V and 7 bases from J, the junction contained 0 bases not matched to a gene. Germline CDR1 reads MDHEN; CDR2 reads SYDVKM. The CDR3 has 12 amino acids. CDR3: CASSLAGGTQYF. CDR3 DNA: TGTGCCAGCAGTTTAGCGGGAGGGACCCAGTACTTC.

In nucleotides, the CDR3 is TGTGCCAGCAGTTTGGAGGGGGGCACCTACAATGAGCAGTTCTTC. Its translation: CASSLEGGTYNEQFF. The V gene is TRBV6-8, the J gene TRBJ2-1; D may be TRBD1 or TRBD2 (6 bases each). Germline CDR1 MNHGY, CDR2 SAAAGT. V gave up 4 bases and J gave up 2 bases, with 12 bases separating them. CDR3 length equals 15 residues.

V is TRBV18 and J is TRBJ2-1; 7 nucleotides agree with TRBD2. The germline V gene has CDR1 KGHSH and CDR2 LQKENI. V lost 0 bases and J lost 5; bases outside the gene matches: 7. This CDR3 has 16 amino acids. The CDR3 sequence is CASSPPLGEGDNEQFF. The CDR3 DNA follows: TGTGCCAGCTCACCACCGTTGGGGGAGGGAGACAATGAGCAGTTCTTC.

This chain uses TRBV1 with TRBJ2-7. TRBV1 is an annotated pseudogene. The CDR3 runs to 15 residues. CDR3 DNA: TGCGCCAGCAGCGGGGGCGGGATGGGGGCCTACGAGCAGTACTTC. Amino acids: CASSGGGMGAYEQYF.